A single sample is the source of the 29 T cell receptor beta chains below, sequenced in a study of lymphopenia after photon versus proton radiotherapy. TCRdb's copy holds only in-frame clones and misses some; the assay was immunoSEQ multiplex PCR. This table has about 40,000 clones, about four fifths appearing once. Sequenced material: peripheral blood, taken from a patient treated with proton-based radiotherapy. Every receptor here comes from a woman aged 65 to 85 with pancreatic cancer.

This clone was picked up one time. The chain combines TRBV7-3 with TRBJ1-1; no clear D. The CDR3 length is 13 residues. V lost 5 bases to trimming and J lost 1 base, with 8 bases between them. CDR1 is SGHTA and CDR2 is FQGTGA in the germline V gene. This CDR3 reads CASSNPGNTEAFF. CDR3 nucleotides: TGTGCCAGCAGCAACCCCGGGAACACTGAAGCTTTCTTT. The complete variable domain, with remaining parts taken from reference TRBV7-3 and TRBJ1-1, reads GAGVSQTPSNKVTEKGKYVELRCDPISGHTALYWYRQSLGQGPEFLIYFQGTGAADDSGLPNDRFFAVRPEGSVSTLKIQRTERGDSAVYLCASSNPGNTEAFFGQGTRLTVV.

This clone was detected once. The rearrangement links TRBV19 to TRBJ1-5, with 7 bases aligning to TRBD1. With V trimmed by 9 bases and J by 4 bases, 9 bases remained unmatched. This CDR3 region has 14 residues. CDR1 and CDR2 (germline): LNHDA, SQIVND (reference sequence). As DNA, the CDR3 is TGTGCCAGCGCCCCGACAGGGCGGAATCAGCCCCAGCATTTT. Protein sequence: CASAPTGRNQPQHF.

The V gene is TRBV4-2, the J gene TRBJ2-2; 9 nucleotides agree with TRBD2. Trimming removed 5 bases from V and 4 bases from J; junction bases left unmatched: 14. Germline V lookup: CDR1 LGHNA, CDR2 YNFKEQ. The CDR3 covers 18 residues. CDR3 sequence: CASSTRSLGSGSTGELFF. CDR3 coding DNA: TGTGCCAGCAGCACTCGCAGCCTGGGTAGCGGGAGCACCGGGGAGCTGTTTTTT.

The rearrangement links TRBV28 to TRBJ1-2; 7 nucleotides line up with TRBD1. V lost 8 bases to trimming and J lost 8 bases; unmatched junction nucleotides: 5. Germline assignment: CDR1 MDHEN and CDR2 SYDVKM. This CDR3 contains 11 residues. CDR3 sequence reads: CASQGTVGYTF. The CDR3 bases are TGTGCCAGCCAAGGGACAGTAGGCTACACCTTC.

This chain uses TRBV27 with TRBJ2-3, with 12 nucleotides matching TRBD1. The CDR3 extends over 21 amino acids. The V gene end was trimmed by 7 bases and the J gene end by 4 bases; junction bases not matched to a gene: 24. Germline lookup yields CDR1 MNHEY and CDR2 SMNVEV (reference sequence). Written as DNA, the CDR3 is TGTGCCAGCACCCCGATAACTGGGACAGGGGGCTGGGCGGGAGAACCAGATACGCAGTATTTT. This codes for CASTPITGTGGWAGEPDTQYF.

CDR3 coding DNA: TGTGCCAGCAGCATAACAGGGAACTATGGCTACACCTTC. It is translated as CASSITGNYGYTF. V gene TRBV5-8 combines with J gene TRBJ1-2; possible D gene TRBD1, 6 bases. Germline CDR1 is SGHTS and CDR2 is YDEGEE. This CDR3 contains 13 residues. V lost 4 bases, J lost 2 bases, and 9 bases lay in between.

J is TRBJ2-1 and V is TRBV7-9, with D perhaps TRBD1 (6 bases). Germline loops: CDR1 SEHNR, CDR2 FQNEAQ (reference sequence). V gave up 1 base and J gave up 12 bases, with 16 bases separating them. The CDR3 has 14 residues. CDR3 in DNA: TGTGCCAGCAGCTTAGACGGGACACCCAGGGGGCAGTTCTTC. This translates into CASSLDGTPRGQFF.

The genes are TRBV15 and TRBJ2-7; 12 nucleotides agree with TRBD2. The J segment lost 7 bases and the V segment lost 2 bases, leaving 3 bases of the junction unmatched. The CDR3 length is 14 residues. The germline V gene has CDR1 LNHNV and CDR2 YYDKDF (reference sequence). CDR3 protein: CATSRRTSGNEQYF. DNA for the CDR3: TGTGCCACCAGCAGAAGGACTAGCGGGAATGAGCAGTACTTC.

The V call is TRBV9, the J call TRBJ2-2; 10 bases fit TRBD2. V shed 6 bases and J 0 bases; nucleotides not matched to a gene: 17. This CDR3 has 20 amino acids. In germline, CDR1 is SGDLS, CDR2 YYNGEE. CDR3 bases: TGTGCCAGCATCCTCAGGGGACAGCGGGAGGGTTTCGCGAACACCGGGGAGCTGTTTTTT. This translates into CASILRGQREGFANTGELFF.

DNA of the CDR3: TGTGCCAGCAGTTCGGGTTCGGGAGGGTACAATGAGCAGTTCTTC. It codes for CASSSGSGGYNEQFF. V gene TRBV6-6 combines with J gene TRBJ2-1; 8 bases align to TRBD2. With V trimmed by 4 bases and J by 4 bases, 6 bases remained unmatched. The germline V gene has CDR1 MNHNY and CDR2 SVGAGI (reference sequence). The length of the CDR3 is 15 residues.

The rearrangement links TRBV6-1 to TRBJ1-4; D gene ambiguous. Deletions cut 5 bases from V and 6 bases from J, with 7 bases between. The germline V gene has CDR1 MNHNS and CDR2 SASEGT. This CDR3 comprises 12 residues. Here the CDR3 DNA reads TGTGCCAGCAGTAAAAGGGATGAAAAACTGTTTTTT. Translated: CASSKRDEKLFF.

This clone was observed a handful of times. The rearrangement joins TRBV9 to TRBJ1-2; D is ambiguous. The CDR3 sequence is 15 residues long. The germline CDR1 and CDR2 sequences are SGDLS and YYNGEE. Trimming took 4 bases from V and 0 from J, leaving 13 bases between them. CDR3 nucleotide sequence: TGTGCCAGCAGCCCCGCGGGTGAAGCTAACTATGGCTACACCTTC. Translating gives CASSPAGEANYGYTF. Full variable domain (outside the CDR3, taken from reference TRBV9 and TRBJ1-2): DSGVTQTPKHLITATGQRVTLRCSPRSGDLSVYWYQQSLDQGLQFLIQYYNGEERAKGNILERFSAQQFPDLHSELNLSSLELGDSALYFCASSPAGEANYGYTFGSGTRLTVV.

This clone was detected only once. V gene TRBV28 combines with J gene TRBJ1-2; D not resolved. CDR1 MDHEN and CDR2 SYDVKM come from the germline V gene. The CDR3 loop spans 14 amino acids. V lost 1 base, J lost 8 bases, and 14 bases lay in between. The CDR3 DNA reads as TGTGCCAGCAGTTTATTGGTGGGAGTGAGAGGCTACACCTTC. Translated: CASSLLVGVRGYTF.

The gene calls are TRBV28 and TRBJ1-2; D gene unclear. With 7 bases removed from V and 8 bases from J, the gap between germline ends came to 14 bases. Germline-derived CDR1 and CDR2 are MDHEN and SYDVKM. This CDR3 has 12 amino acids. As DNA, the CDR3 is TGTGCCAGCACCGACTCCGTCATCGGCTACACCTTC. Amino acid sequence: CASTDSVIGYTF.

The chain has TRBV28 and TRBJ1-5; 11 nucleotides match TRBD1. From germline, CDR1 is MDHEN and CDR2 SYDVKM. The length of the CDR3 is 16 residues. V trimming: 6 bases; J trimming: 6 bases; junction bases outside the gene matches: 10. In DNA, the CDR3 is TGTGCCAGCAGGGGTGAACGGGACAGGGGGGGTCAGCCCCAGCATTTT. Its translation: CASRGERDRGGQPQHF.

V usage is TRBV27 and J usage is TRBJ1-6; 7 positions match TRBD1. The CDR3 runs 14 residues. The junction had 5 bases not matched to a gene; V was cut back by 6 bases and J by 6 bases. The germline V gene encodes CDR1 MNHEY and CDR2 SMNVEV (reference sequence). The CDR3 DNA is TGTGCCAGCAGCGGGGACAGCCTTAATTCACCCCTCCACTTT. Amino acids: CASSGDSLNSPLHF.

The chain combines TRBV21-1 with TRBJ2-3; the listed D gene, TRBD1, was not tested against the DNA. TRBV21-1 is tagged as a pseudogene. This CDR3 comprises 15 residues. The DNA of the CDR3 is TGTGCCAGCACCCCGGGCGACAGGAGAACAGATACGCAGTATTTT. Its protein is CASTPGDRRTDTQYF.

The rearrangement links TRBV28 to TRBJ1-1; 7 nucleotides align to TRBD1. The length of the CDR3 is 15 residues. Germline-derived CDR1 and CDR2 are MDHEN and SYDVKM. J lost 2 bases, V lost 6 bases, and 9 bases had no gene match. This CDR3 is CASSSPPGGNTEAFF. As DNA, the CDR3 is TGTGCCAGCAGCTCTCCCCCAGGGGGAAACACTGAAGCTTTCTTT. Complete variable domain (other parts from reference TRBV28 and TRBJ1-1): DVKVTQSSRYLVKRTGEKVFLECVQDMDHENMFWYRQDPGLGLRLIYFSYDVKMKEKGDIPEGYSVSREKKERFSLILESASTNQTSMYLCASSSPPGGNTEAFFGQGTRLTVV.

The gene calls are TRBV9 and TRBJ2-1, with 10 bases identical to TRBD2. The CDR3 extends over 17 amino acids. The germline CDR1 and CDR2 sequences are SGDLS and YYNGEE. V lost 0 bases, J lost 7 bases, and 10 bases stayed unmatched. The CDR3 loop reads CASSVELWTSGGNEQFF. The CDR3 coding sequence is TGTGCCAGCAGCGTAGAATTGTGGACTAGCGGAGGGAATGAGCAGTTCTTC.

The chain links TRBV27 to TRBJ2-7, with 8 bases matching TRBD1. After removal of 6 bases from V and 6 bases from J, the junction contained 4 bases not matched to a gene. The CDR3 has 12 amino acids. Germline assignment: CDR1 MNHEY and CDR2 SMNVEV (reference sequence). In nucleotides, the CDR3 is TGTGCCAGCAGCCCAGACAGGGGCGAGCAGTACTTC. It encodes CASSPDRGEQYF.

V and J are TRBV6-5 and TRBJ2-7; D tentatively reads TRBD1 or TRBD2 (5 bases each). Trimming took off 6 bases at V and 3 bases at J, with 18 bases between the two ends. CDR3 length: 15 amino acids. Looked up from germline, CDR1 is MNHEY and CDR2 is SVGAGI. CDR3 DNA: TGTGCCAGCAGAGCAACCGGGACGCAAGGCTACGAGCAGTACTTC. This gives the protein CASRATGTQGYEQYF.

This clone was counted a single time. The chain has TRBV2 and TRBJ2-5; 11 bases are a match to TRBD1. Germline V CDR1 and CDR2: SNHLY, FYNNEI. J gave up 7 bases and V 6 bases, and 7 bases lay outside the gene matches. CDR3 length: 14 residues. Here the CDR3 reads CASRPDRGPGTQYF. For the CDR3, the DNA is TGTGCCAGCAGGCCGGACAGGGGGCCGGGGACCCAGTACTTC.

The J gene is TRBJ2-7, the V gene TRBV7-2; 12 positions match TRBD2. The CDR3 has 15 amino acids. Trimming cost V 5 bases and J 6 bases; bases outside gene matches: 8. Germline V lookup: CDR1 SGHTA, CDR2 FQGNSA. For the CDR3, the DNA is TGTGCCAGCAGCCTAACGACTAGCGGGAGTCGCGAGCAGTACTTC. Translated, it gives CASSLTTSGSREQYF.

The rearrangement joins TRBV7-9 to TRBJ2-4; the D gene is possibly TRBD2 (6 bases). Trimming took off 4 bases at V and 5 bases at J, with 6 bases between the two ends. The length of the CDR3 is 12 residues. CDR1 and CDR2 (germline): SEHNR, FQNEAQ (reference sequence). The CDR3 DNA sequence: TGTGCCAGCAGCTCGGGGGAAAACATTCAGTACTTC. Translating it yields CASSSGENIQYF.

J is TRBJ1-2 and V is TRBV9, with D possibly matching TRBD1 (6 bases). Deletions cut 3 bases from V and 4 bases from J, with 13 bases between. Germline CDR1 reads SGDLS; CDR2 reads YYNGEE. This CDR3 is 14 amino acids long. The CDR3 DNA reads TGTGCCAGCAGCGCGGACAGCTACGGCTATGGCTACACCTTC. It encodes CASSADSYGYGYTF. Full variable domain (missing parts from reference TRBV9 and TRBJ1-2): DSGVTQTPKHLITATGQRVTLRCSPRSGDLSVYWYQQSLDQGLQFLIQYYNGEERAKGNILERFSAQQFPDLHSELNLSSLELGDSALYFCASSADSYGYGYTFGSGTRLTVV.

The chain couples TRBV4-3 to TRBJ2-3; D is uncertain. Germline V gene sequence: CDR1 LGHNA, CDR2 YSLEER. Trimming took 5 bases from V and 6 from J, leaving 18 bases between them. CDR3 length: 15 residues. CDR3 in DNA: TGCGCCAGCAGCAATAACCTCGCGAAGATGGATACGCAGTATTTT. The encoded protein is CASSNNLAKMDTQYF.

CDR3 nucleotide sequence: TGTGCCAGCAGTTACTTGGGTGAAGCTTTCTTT. Translation: CASSYLGEAFF. The chain recombines TRBV6-5 with TRBJ1-1, with D uncertain. This CDR3 comprises 11 residues. Trimming left V 1 base short and J 7 bases short, with 4 bases between. The V gene's germline CDR1 is MNHEY and CDR2 SVGAGI.

The rearrangement uses TRBV7-9 and TRBJ2-5; a weak D match, TRBD1 (7 bases). The CDR3 contains 15 residues. V was trimmed by 4 bases and J by 4 bases, leaving 16 bases between them. Germline V gives CDR1 SEHNR, CDR2 FQNEAQ (reference sequence). As DNA, the CDR3 is TGTGCCAGCAGCTCACCAGGGGGGCAGGGAGAGACCCAGTACTTC. This gives the protein CASSSPGGQGETQYF.

The chain has TRBV5-5 and TRBJ2-7; D perhaps matches TRBD1 (6 bases). CDR3 size: 15 residues. Per the germline V gene, CDR1 is SGHKS and CDR2 is YYEKEE (reference sequence). Trimming pared 2 bases from V and 7 bases from J, leaving 19 bases between. CDR3 DNA: TGTGCCAGCAGCTTCAGGACAGCTCCGTCGGGGGAGCAGTACTTC. Translating gives CASSFRTAPSGEQYF.